A selection of T cell receptor beta chains follows, all from one sample in a study of blood T cell repertoires in COVID-19. The assay was immunoSEQ multiplex PCR, and TCRdb's table has in-frame clones only and misses some. Here the sample spans about 140,000 clones, approximately 81% being singletons. Sequencing used peripheral blood. Receptor source: a woman in her sixties with active or convalescent COVID-19. Each CDR3 is given with its conserved first and last residue. The order of the fields is CDR3 length, V gene, D gene, clone size, J gene, CDR3 DNA, CDR3 protein. The D gene is left open where the match is weak. Only part of the rows carry a size: once, few, many, or a class if the clone is expanded.

len: 14; v_gene: TRBV6-5; d_gene: TRBD1; abundance: -; j_gene: TRBJ2-7; CDR3nt: TGTGCCAGCAGTACCCGGACAGGGTCGGGCGAGCAGTACTTC; CDR3aa: CASSTRTGSGEQYF
len: 14; v_gene: TRBV4-1; d_gene: -; abundance: -; j_gene: TRBJ2-7; CDR3nt: TGCGCCAGCAGCCAAGAACATGCGGCCTACGAGCAGTACTTC; CDR3aa: CASSQEHAAYEQYF
len: 14; v_gene: TRBV20-1; d_gene: -; abundance: -; j_gene: TRBJ1-4; CDR3nt: TGCAGTGCTAGTACAGGCTTCGCTAATGAAAAACTGTTTTTT; CDR3aa: CSASTGFANEKLFF
len: 15; v_gene: TRBV7-3; d_gene: -; abundance: -; j_gene: TRBJ1-5; CDR3nt: TGTGCCAGCAGCTTTTCAGGTTATAGCAATCAGCCCCAGCATTTT; CDR3aa: CASSFSGYSNQPQHF
len: 14; v_gene: TRBV10-3; d_gene: TRBD1; abundance: -; j_gene: TRBJ1-5; CDR3nt: TGTGCCATCAGGGGGGACAGGGAAAGTGAGCCCCAGCATTTT; CDR3aa: CAIRGDRESEPQHF
len: 12; v_gene: TRBV28; d_gene: -; abundance: -; j_gene: TRBJ1-2; CDR3nt: TGTGCCAGCAGTTTATCTCTGGGCGGCTACACCTTC; CDR3aa: CASSLSLGGYTF
len: 14; v_gene: TRBV5-4; d_gene: TRBD1; abundance: -; j_gene: TRBJ1-3; CDR3nt: TGTGCCAGCAGCTGGGACAGGGGGAGAAACACCATATATTTT; CDR3aa: CASSWDRGRNTIYF
len: 15; v_gene: TRBV6-5; d_gene: TRBD1; abundance: -; j_gene: TRBJ1-4; CDR3nt: TGTGCCAGCAGTCGGACCCAGGGGGTAAATGAAAAACTGTTTTTT; CDR3aa: CASSRTQGVNEKLFF
len: 15; v_gene: TRBV19; d_gene: -; abundance: -; j_gene: TRBJ1-5; CDR3nt: TGTGCCAGTAGTCCACCAGCCGTGGGCAATCGGCCCCAGCATTTT; CDR3aa: CASSPPAVGNRPQHF
len: 15; v_gene: TRBV5-1; d_gene: -; abundance: -; j_gene: TRBJ2-2; CDR3nt: TGCGCCAGCAGCATCCGAGAACCGAACACCGGGGAGCTGTTTTTT; CDR3aa: CASSIREPNTGELFF
len: 15; v_gene: TRBV12-5; d_gene: TRBD2; abundance: -; j_gene: TRBJ2-1; CDR3nt: TGTGCTAGTGCCCTGGGACTAGCGCCTTACAATGAGCAGTTCTTC; CDR3aa: CASALGLAPYNEQFF
len: 15; v_gene: TRBV15; d_gene: -; abundance: -; j_gene: TRBJ1-4; CDR3nt: TGTGCCACCAGCAGAGATCGAAAGCCTAATGAAAAACTGTTTTTT; CDR3aa: CATSRDRKPNEKLFF
len: 13; v_gene: TRBV15; d_gene: TRBD2; abundance: -; j_gene: TRBJ2-5; CDR3nt: TGTGCCACCAGCAGAGGGGGGGGAGAGACCCAGTACTTC; CDR3aa: CATSRGGGETQYF
len: 17; v_gene: TRBV29-1; d_gene: TRBD1; abundance: -; j_gene: TRBJ2-6; CDR3nt: TGCAGCGTGCTCCGGACAGGGCCAACGTCTGGGGCCAACGTCCTGACTTTC; CDR3aa: CSVLRTGPTSGANVLTF
len: 12; v_gene: TRBV12-3/TRBV12-4; d_gene: -; abundance: -; j_gene: TRBJ2-1; CDR3nt: TGTGCCAGCAGTCGGACAGACAATGAGCAGTTCTTC; CDR3aa: CASSRTDNEQFF
len: 15; v_gene: TRBV19; d_gene: TRBD1; abundance: -; j_gene: TRBJ1-5; CDR3nt: TGTGCCAGTAGATCCGGGACAGGGCTAAGTCAGCCCCAGCATTTT; CDR3aa: CASRSGTGLSQPQHF
len: 16; v_gene: TRBV7-2; d_gene: TRBD1; abundance: -; j_gene: TRBJ1-2; CDR3nt: TGTGCCAGCAGCGCCCAGGGACAGGCGGTAAGAGGAGGCTACACCTTC; CDR3aa: CASSAQGQAVRGGYTF
len: 13; v_gene: TRBV11-3; d_gene: -; abundance: -; j_gene: TRBJ2-2; CDR3nt: TGTGCCAGCAGCTTAGCTGTCACCGGGGAGCTGTTTTTT; CDR3aa: CASSLAVTGELFF
len: 15; v_gene: TRBV29-1; d_gene: TRBD2; abundance: -; j_gene: TRBJ2-5; CDR3nt: TGCAGCGTTGGACTAGCGGGAGGGCCTAGGAAGACCCAGTACTTC; CDR3aa: CSVGLAGGPRKTQYF
len: 13; v_gene: TRBV27; d_gene: -; abundance: few; j_gene: TRBJ1-5; CDR3nt: TGTGCCAGCAGTTTGCCAGGAGGTCAGCCCCAGCATTTT; CDR3aa: CASSLPGGQPQHF
len: 14; v_gene: TRBV30; d_gene: -; abundance: -; j_gene: TRBJ2-4; CDR3nt: TGTGCCTGGAGCCACAGAATAGCCAAAAACATTCAGTACTTC; CDR3aa: CAWSHRIAKNIQYF
len: 14; v_gene: TRBV5-6; d_gene: -; abundance: -; j_gene: TRBJ1-2; CDR3nt: TGTGCCAGCAGCTTCTTCCCAGGGGATTATGGCTACACCTTC; CDR3aa: CASSFFPGDYGYTF
len: 14; v_gene: TRBV11-2; d_gene: -; abundance: -; j_gene: TRBJ2-5; CDR3nt: TGTGCCAGCAGCGCCAACAGGGTCTTGGGGACCCAGTACTTC; CDR3aa: CASSANRVLGTQYF
len: 13; v_gene: TRBV29-1; d_gene: TRBD1; abundance: -; j_gene: TRBJ1-4; CDR3nt: TGCAGCGTTGGGGACAGGCCTAATGAAAAACTGTTTTTT; CDR3aa: CSVGDRPNEKLFF
len: 14; v_gene: TRBV7-2; d_gene: TRBD1; abundance: many; j_gene: TRBJ1-2; CDR3nt: TGTGCCAGCAGTCCTGACAGGGGGCTGATCGGCTACACCTTC; CDR3aa: CASSPDRGLIGYTF
len: 16; v_gene: TRBV30; d_gene: -; abundance: -; j_gene: TRBJ1-5; CDR3nt: TGTGCCTGGAGTGTGGGGAAGGGACTAAGCAATCAGCCCCAGCATTTT; CDR3aa: CAWSVGKGLSNQPQHF
len: 13; v_gene: TRBV5-1; d_gene: TRBD1; abundance: -; j_gene: TRBJ1-2; CDR3nt: TGCGCCAGCAGTTGGACAGGCTCTGATGGCTACACCTTC; CDR3aa: CASSWTGSDGYTF
len: 15; v_gene: TRBV9; d_gene: TRBD1; abundance: -; j_gene: TRBJ1-5; CDR3nt: TGTGCCAGCAGCGTAGGGGACAGGGTGGGTCAGCCCCAGCATTTT; CDR3aa: CASSVGDRVGQPQHF
len: 17; v_gene: TRBV19; d_gene: TRBD1; abundance: -; j_gene: TRBJ1-2; CDR3nt: TGTGCCAGTAGTCCGAGGACCGGGACAGGGATTCTCTATGGCTACACCTTC; CDR3aa: CASSPRTGTGILYGYTF